This T cell receptor beta chain was captured by sequencing in a study of cytomegalovirus exposure and HLA in healthy donors (dated by TCRdb to 2016 to 2017). Background for the entire study: The 670 or so repertoires of the first cohort and the roughly 110 validation repertoires were produced on the same platform, according to a later analysis. The study was designed to test whether signatures of past pathogen exposure could be identified by cataloging public T cell receptors. High-throughput TCR immunosequencing, statistical association of individual TCRs with disease status, and machine learning were combined to predict cytomegalovirus infection status. Besides the first cohort of under 700 subjects, a separate validation cohort made up of 90 to 150 different subjects was used.

What the work shows at the level of the full study, not this receptor alone: While some public TCRs were present in many individuals, most TCR sequences turned up only very rarely across donors. The classifier was reported to diagnose cytomegalovirus status with high specificity and sensitivity in both the original cohort and the validation cohort. A later analysis lacked HLA typing for the validation cohort, so it scored co-occurrence in that cohort across all 130 or so repertoires. In a later analysis, TCRs clustered in the first cohort were found to also tend to co-occur in the roughly 130 validation repertoires, with about 93% of cluster scores above 0. The study gave a list of more than 150 TCR beta chains associated with cytomegalovirus. The authors suggested that the approach could potentially be extended to other disease states and immunological phenotypes. A few of the identified cytomegalovirus-associated TCR beta chains were confirmed in vitro to be specific for cytomegalovirus antigens.

Libraries were built with the immunoSEQ multiplex PCR assay. As for the original processing: A statistical classification framework was built to diagnose cytomegalovirus status from the catalog of TCR beta chain sequences. What TCRdb holds here is the immuneACCESS table cut down to in-frame rearrangements. Part of the clones is not present; checked against another copy, under half of the missing clones reflect an unresolved V gene, and the others are unexplained. The V and J calls and clone size are taken from that table; D and trimming were inferred from the DNA. This sample has roughly 90,000 clones in its table, and 85% of those were observed once. Jointly, the top ten make up roughly 20% of the sample. Concerning this clone: Which antigen it targets is not known. No much larger clonotype is one base removed from it; base qualities were not supplied.

The donors were included in the validation cohort of some 120 subjects, a group kept apart from the roughly 670-subject first cohort. The germline V gene encodes CDR1 LNHNV and CDR2 YYDKDF (reference sequence). V and J are trimmed by 3 bases and 7 bases, and the gene matches miss 3 bases of the junction. From the cysteine through the phenylalanine, the CDR3 covers 13 amino acids. Only CDR3 DNA is held: 39 bases, read in frame from base 1. The sequence was collected from a man aged 18 to 35 in good health and CMV-seropositive. The chain is made from TRBV15 and TRBJ1-5; TRBD1 agrees with 7 junctional bases. The material sequenced was PBMCs. The CDR3 amino acid sequence is: CATSRTGLQPQHF. In nucleotides, the sequence is TGTGCCACCAGCAGGACAGGGTTGCAGCCCCAGCATTTT.